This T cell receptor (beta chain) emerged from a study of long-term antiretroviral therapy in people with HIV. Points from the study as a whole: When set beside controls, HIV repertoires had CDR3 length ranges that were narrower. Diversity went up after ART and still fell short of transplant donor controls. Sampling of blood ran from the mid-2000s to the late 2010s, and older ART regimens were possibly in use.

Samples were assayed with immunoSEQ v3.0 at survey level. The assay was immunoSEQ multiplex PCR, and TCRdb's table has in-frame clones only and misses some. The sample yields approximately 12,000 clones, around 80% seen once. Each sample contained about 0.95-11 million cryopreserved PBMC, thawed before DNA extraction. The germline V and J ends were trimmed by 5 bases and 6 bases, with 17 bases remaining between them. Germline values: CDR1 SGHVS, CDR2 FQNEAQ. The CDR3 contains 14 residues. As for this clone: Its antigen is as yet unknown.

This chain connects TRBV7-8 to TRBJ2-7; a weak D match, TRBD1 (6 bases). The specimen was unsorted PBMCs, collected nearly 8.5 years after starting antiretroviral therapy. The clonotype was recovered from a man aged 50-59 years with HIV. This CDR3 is CASSPAGTPSEQYF. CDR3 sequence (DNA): TGTGCCAGCAGCCCAGCTGGGACACCCTCCGAGCAGTACTTC.